The 23 T cell receptor beta chains in this list originate from one sample, sequenced in a study of blood T cell repertoires in COVID-19. Measured with immunoSEQ multiplex PCR; TCRdb has only the in-frame clones, and not every one. This table has some 150,000 clones, roughly 86% appearing once. Source material: peripheral blood. Receptors originate from an elderly woman in a cohort sampled during active or convalescent COVID-19.

In its sample, this clone was seen once. This chain joins TRBV6-6 and TRBJ1-5; D gene unclear. V lost 2 bases, J lost 5 bases, and 4 bases lay in between. Germline V gene data show CDR1 as MNHNY and CDR2 as SVGAGI (reference sequence). The CDR3 runs 12 residues. CDR3 sequence reads: CASSYLYQPQHF. DNA for the CDR3: TGTGCCAGCAGTTACCTCTATCAGCCCCAGCATTTT.

The rearrangement uses TRBV9 and TRBJ2-1; TRBD2 matches 7 bases. Germline CDR1 is SGDLS and CDR2 is YYNGEE. Germline trimming cut 2 bases from V and 10 bases from J; bases unmatched to any gene: 3. This CDR3 comprises 12 residues. The CDR3 protein is CASSVPGLEQFF. DNA for the CDR3: TGTGCCAGCAGCGTTCCGGGACTAGAGCAGTTCTTC.

The V and J genes are TRBV24-1 and TRBJ2-3, with a possible D match to TRBD2 (6 bases). V gave up 5 bases and J gave up 4 bases, with 18 bases separating them. The CDR3 length is 16 residues. Germline V CDR1 and CDR2: KGHDR, SFDVKD. CDR3 DNA sequence: TGTGCCACCAGTGTGGGGGTGGGGGGAAGGGCAGATACGCAGTATTTT. This codes for CATSVGVGGRADTQYF.

V is TRBV3-1 (or the pseudogene TRBV3-2) and J is TRBJ1-1; TRBD1 might be the D (5 bases). The V end was cut by 1 base, the J end by 1 base, with 10 bases between. The germline V gene has CDR1 LGHDT and CDR2 YNNKEL (reference sequence). CDR3 length: 15 residues. CDR3 amino acids: CASSQVPQGNTEAFF. CDR3 in DNA: TGTGCCAGCAGCCAAGTCCCTCAGGGGAACACTGAAGCTTTCTTT.

The rearrangement joins TRBV7-2 to TRBJ2-7; 7 nucleotides line up with TRBD1. The germline V gene has CDR1 SGHTA and CDR2 FQGNSA. This CDR3 region has 15 residues. J lost 3 bases, V lost 5 bases, and 10 bases had no gene match. The CDR3 reads CASSPRVAGGYEQYF. The CDR3 coding sequence is TGTGCCAGCAGCCCCAGGGTTGCAGGGGGCTACGAGCAGTACTTC.

The chain carries TRBV29-1 and TRBJ2-3; perhaps TRBD2 as D (7 bases). Deletions cut 3 bases from V and 4 bases from J, with 17 bases between. CDR1 is SQVTM, CDR2 ANQGSEA, per germline. The CDR3 is 15 residues long. CDR3 sequence: CSVEVLGGPADTQYF. The DNA of the CDR3 is TGCAGCGTTGAGGTTCTCGGGGGGCCAGCAGATACGCAGTATTTT.

The V and J genes are TRBV5-8 and TRBJ2-1; 9 nucleotides match TRBD1. This CDR3 has 18 amino acids. The germline V gene has CDR1 SGHTS and CDR2 YDEGEE. J was trimmed by 1 base and V by 4 bases; bases with no gene match: 12. The DNA of the CDR3 is TGTGCCAGCAGCGCCAGAGCGGGACAGGGAACATCCTACAATGAGCAGTTCTTC. Translation gives CASSARAGQGTSYNEQFF.

The chain has TRBV6-1 and TRBJ1-1; 9 nucleotides line up with TRBD1. Germline loops: CDR1 MNHNS, CDR2 SASEGT. The CDR3 is 16 amino acids. The J segment lost 0 bases and the V segment lost 4 bases, leaving 6 bases of the junction unmatched. The CDR3: CASSVDRGALNTEAFF. CDR3 bases: TGTGCCAGCAGTGTTGACAGGGGGGCTCTGAACACTGAAGCTTTCTTT.

This clone came up a few times. This sequence joins TRBV19 and TRBJ2-3, with 10 positions matching TRBD2. J was trimmed by 3 bases and V by 4 bases; bases with no gene match: 1. CDR1 is LNHDA, CDR2 SQIVND, per germline (reference sequence). The CDR3 covers 14 residues. CDR3 residues: CASSRGLATDTQYF. In DNA form, the CDR3 reads TGTGCCAGTAGTAGGGGACTAGCGACAGATACGCAGTATTTT.

The V call is TRBV3-1 (or the pseudogene TRBV3-2), the J call TRBJ2-3; the match to TRBD1 covers 8 bases. CDR3 size: 13 residues. The germline V gene encodes CDR1 LGHDT and CDR2 YNNKEL (reference sequence). The V gene end was trimmed by 1 base and the J gene end by 8 bases; junction bases not matched to a gene: 2. The CDR3 region is CASSQAGQGTQYF. CDR3 in DNA: TGTGCCAGCAGCCAAGCCGGACAGGGTACGCAGTATTTT.

The J gene is TRBJ2-3, the V gene TRBV7-2; TRBD2 aligns across 8 bases. The germline gives CDR1 SGHTA, CDR2 FQGNSA. The CDR3 loop spans 17 amino acids. V lost 4 bases to trimming and J lost 6 bases; unmatched junction nucleotides: 15. The CDR3 bases are TGTGCCAGCAGCTCCCTCGCGGGTAGCGGGGTAGGGGATACGCAGTATTTT. This sequence encodes CASSSLAGSGVGDTQYF.

This chain connects TRBV21-1 to TRBJ2-3; the DNA was not used to check the table's D call, TRBD1. TRBV21-1 is shown as a pseudogene. The CDR3 contains 21 residues. Here the CDR3 reads CASSKHVRHRPTSSSTDTQYF. The CDR3 DNA is TGTGCCAGCAGCAAACACGTTAGGCACAGGCCGACGTCGTCTAGCACAGATACGCAGTATTTT.

V gene TRBV3-1 (or the pseudogene TRBV3-2) combines with J gene TRBJ2-1, with 9 bases aligning to TRBD2. V gave up 2 bases and J gave up 9 bases; unmatched junction bases: 11. The CDR3 length is 16 residues. The germline V gene has CDR1 LGHDT and CDR2 YNNKEL (reference sequence). CDR3 nucleotides: TGTGCCAGCAGCCAACCTAGCGGGGCTCGTTCTCGTGAGCAGTTCTTC. Protein product: CASSQPSGARSREQFF.

This sequence joins TRBV14 and TRBJ2-3; D may be TRBD2 (6 bases). Germline values: CDR1 SGHDN, CDR2 FVKESK. The CDR3 totals 16 residues. V was cut by 4 bases and J by 2 bases, with 16 bases left in between. The CDR3 DNA reads TGTGCCAGCAGCCCGCCGGGGACTTTACACACAGATACGCAGTATTTT. It codes for CASSPPGTLHTDTQYF.

V gene TRBV9 combines with J gene TRBJ1-4; 7 bases are shared with TRBD1. Germline CDR1 SGDLS, CDR2 YYNGEE. The ends lost 1 base at V and 8 bases at J; junction bases unmatched: 5. The CDR3 extends over 14 amino acids. For the CDR3, the DNA is TGTGCCAGCAGCGTATCGACAGGGCGAGAAAAACTGTTTTTT. Its translation: CASSVSTGREKLFF.

The chain uses TRBV18 and TRBJ2-3; TRBD2 might be the D (6 bases). From germline, CDR1 is KGHSH and CDR2 LQKENI. The CDR3 is made up of 14 amino acids. Trimming cost V 6 bases and J 1 base, with 11 bases left between them. The CDR3 spells CASSRWEGTDTQYF. DNA for the CDR3: TGTGCCAGCTCTCGATGGGAGGGCACAGATACGCAGTATTTT.

The V call is TRBV3-1 (or the pseudogene TRBV3-2), the J call TRBJ2-2; the match to TRBD2 covers 8 bases. The CDR3 sequence is 16 residues long. Losses at the gene ends were 1 base for V and 1 base for J; bases not matched to a gene: 2. Germline V lookup: CDR1 LGHDT, CDR2 YNNKEL (reference sequence). The CDR3 sequence: CASSQAAGGNTGELFF. The DNA for the CDR3 is TGTGCCAGCAGCCAAGCCGCGGGAGGGAACACCGGGGAGCTGTTTTTT.

The V and J genes are TRBV5-4 and TRBJ2-7, with a tentative D call TRBD2 (6 bases). CDR1 and CDR2 from the germline V gene are SGHNT and YYREEE (reference sequence). The CDR3 runs to 12 residues. The CDR3 DNA reads as TGTGCCAGCAACCCGGTAGGGGAGGTTTCGGTCGTC. Protein: CASNPVGEVSVV.

The chain has TRBV5-4 and TRBJ1-1; 10 nucleotides match TRBD1. CDR3 length: 15 residues. The germline V gene encodes CDR1 SGHNT and CDR2 YYREEE (reference sequence). V shed 4 bases and J 2 bases; nucleotides not matched to a gene: 5. The CDR3 DNA is TGTGCCAGCAGCCGGGACAGGGGACGAAACACTGAAGCTTTCTTT. It translates to CASSRDRGRNTEAFF.

This clone was observed a single time. The rearrangement links TRBV6-5 to TRBJ2-7; TRBD1 matches at 7 bases. The V gene's germline CDR1 is MNHEY and CDR2 SVGAGI. This CDR3 spans 12 amino acids. V trimming: 5 bases; J trimming: 4 bases; junction bases outside the gene matches: 2. This chain's CDR3 is CASSRDSYEQYV. In nucleotides, the CDR3 is TGTGCCAGCAGTCGGGACAGTTACGAGCAGTACGTC.

This chain uses TRBV5-4 with TRBJ2-5; D gene unclear. There are 14 residues in the CDR3. Germline assignment: CDR1 SGHNT and CDR2 YYREEE (reference sequence). V lost 3 bases and J lost 5, with 14 bases in between. CDR3 in amino acids: CASSSPGIGETQYF. CDR3 bases: TGTGCCAGCAGCTCCCCCGGCATCGGGGAGACCCAGTACTTC.

The chain has TRBV6-1 and TRBJ2-7, with 9 bases identical to TRBD1. The junction had 4 bases not matched to a gene; V was cut back by 1 base and J by 6 bases. Germline V CDR1 and CDR2: MNHNS, SASEGT. The CDR3 extends over 14 amino acids. The CDR3 nucleotides read TGTGCCAGCAGTGAAGTGGACAGGGGCCTCGAGCAGTACGTC. Its protein is CASSEVDRGLEQYV.

On this clone itself: At the DNA level, this CDR3 is encoded by other sequences in the same sample as well. This rearrangement joins TRBV7-2 to TRBJ1-2; D is perhaps TRBD1 (6 bases). There are 13 residues in the CDR3. The V end was cut by 5 bases, the J end by 2 bases, with 9 bases between. The germline gives CDR1 SGHTA, CDR2 FQGNSA. In DNA, the CDR3 is TGTGCCAGCAGCCCGGACAGAAACTATGGCTACACCTTC. Residues: CASSPDRNYGYTF.